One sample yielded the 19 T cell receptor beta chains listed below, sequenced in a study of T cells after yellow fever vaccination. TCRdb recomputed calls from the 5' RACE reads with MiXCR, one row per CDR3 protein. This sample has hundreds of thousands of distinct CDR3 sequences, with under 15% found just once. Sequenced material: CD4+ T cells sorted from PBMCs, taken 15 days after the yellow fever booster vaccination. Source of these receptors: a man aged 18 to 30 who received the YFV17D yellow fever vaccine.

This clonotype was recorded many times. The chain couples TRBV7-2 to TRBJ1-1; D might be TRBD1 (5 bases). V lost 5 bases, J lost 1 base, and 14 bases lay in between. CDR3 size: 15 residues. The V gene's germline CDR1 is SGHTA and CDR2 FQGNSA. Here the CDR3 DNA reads TGTGCCAGCAGCCCGGGACTAGCAAAGAACACTGAAGCTTTCTTT. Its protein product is CASSPGLAKNTEAFF.

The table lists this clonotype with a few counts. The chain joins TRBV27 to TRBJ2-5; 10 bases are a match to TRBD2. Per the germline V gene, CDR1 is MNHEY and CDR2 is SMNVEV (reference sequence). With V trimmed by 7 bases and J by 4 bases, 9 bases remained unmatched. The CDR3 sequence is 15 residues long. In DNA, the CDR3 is TGTGCCAGCAACCCAATAGCGGGGGGCCCAGAGACCCAGTACTTC. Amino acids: CASNPIAGGPETQYF.

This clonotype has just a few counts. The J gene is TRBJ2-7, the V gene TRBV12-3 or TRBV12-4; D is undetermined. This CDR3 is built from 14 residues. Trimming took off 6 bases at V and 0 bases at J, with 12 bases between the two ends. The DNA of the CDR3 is TGTGCCAGCAGGTCCTCAGCTACCTCCTACGAGCAGTACTTC. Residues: CASRSSATSYEQYF.

CDR3 residues: CASSQDRLTEAKEADTQYF. For the CDR3, the DNA is TGCGCCAGCAGCCAAGATCGGTTGACAGAGGCTAAGGAGGCAGATACGCAGTATTTT. The chain uses TRBV4-1 and TRBJ2-3; D is perhaps TRBD1 or TRBD2 (5 bases each). V gave up 0 bases and J gave up 4 bases, with 23 bases separating them. In germline, CDR1 is MGHRA, CDR2 YSYEKL. The CDR3 is 19 residues long.

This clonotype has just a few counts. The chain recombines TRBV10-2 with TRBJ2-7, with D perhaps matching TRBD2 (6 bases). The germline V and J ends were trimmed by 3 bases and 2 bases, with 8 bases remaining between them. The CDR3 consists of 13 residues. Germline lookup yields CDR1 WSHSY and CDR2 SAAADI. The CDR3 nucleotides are TGCGCCAGCAGTGACGGGAGCACCTACGAGCAGTACTTC. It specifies CASSDGSTYEQYF.

The CDR3 spells CASSLKGTAEETQYF. The CDR3 DNA reads TGCGCCAGCAGCCTAAAAGGGACAGCAGAAGAGACCCAGTACTTC. V gene TRBV5-1 combines with J gene TRBJ2-5; 7 bases line up with TRBD1. The CDR3 contains 15 residues. Germline assignment: CDR1 SGHRS and CDR2 YFSETQ. V was clipped by 4 bases and J by 3 bases; unmatched bases: 9.

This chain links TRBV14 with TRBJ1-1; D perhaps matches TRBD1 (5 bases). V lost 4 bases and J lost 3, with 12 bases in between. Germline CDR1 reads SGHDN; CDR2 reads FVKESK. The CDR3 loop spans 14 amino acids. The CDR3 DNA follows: TGTGCCAGCAGCCGATGGGAGGGGTACACTGAAGCTTTCTTT. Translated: CASSRWEGYTEAFF.

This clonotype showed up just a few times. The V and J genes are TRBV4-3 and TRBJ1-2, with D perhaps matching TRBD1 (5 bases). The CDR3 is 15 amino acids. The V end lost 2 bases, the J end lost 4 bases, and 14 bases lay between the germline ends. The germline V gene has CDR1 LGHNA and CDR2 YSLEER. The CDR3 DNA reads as TGCGCCAGCAGCCAAACCCGACAGTCAGGCTATGGCTACACCTTC. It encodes CASSQTRQSGYGYTF.

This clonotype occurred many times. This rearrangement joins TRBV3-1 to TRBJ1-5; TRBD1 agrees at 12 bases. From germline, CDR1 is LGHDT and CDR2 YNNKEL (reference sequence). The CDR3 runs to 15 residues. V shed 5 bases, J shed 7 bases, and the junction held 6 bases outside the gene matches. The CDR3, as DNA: TGTGCCAGCAGCTGGGGACAGGGGGCGAGGCAGCCCCAGCATTTT. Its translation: CASSWGQGARQPQHF.

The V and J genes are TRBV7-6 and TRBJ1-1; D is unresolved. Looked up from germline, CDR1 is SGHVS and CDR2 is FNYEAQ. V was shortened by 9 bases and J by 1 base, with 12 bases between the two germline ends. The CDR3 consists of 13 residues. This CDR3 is CASQLQPNTEAFF. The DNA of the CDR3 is TGTGCCAGTCAACTGCAGCCGAACACTGAAGCTTTCTTT.

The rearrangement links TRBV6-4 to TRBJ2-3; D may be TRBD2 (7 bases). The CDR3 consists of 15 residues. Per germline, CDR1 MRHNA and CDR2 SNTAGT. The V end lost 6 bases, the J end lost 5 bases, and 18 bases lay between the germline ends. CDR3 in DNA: TGTGCCAGCAGGCCCCTAGGGGGGGTCGGAGATACGCAGTATTTT. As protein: CASRPLGGVGDTQYF.

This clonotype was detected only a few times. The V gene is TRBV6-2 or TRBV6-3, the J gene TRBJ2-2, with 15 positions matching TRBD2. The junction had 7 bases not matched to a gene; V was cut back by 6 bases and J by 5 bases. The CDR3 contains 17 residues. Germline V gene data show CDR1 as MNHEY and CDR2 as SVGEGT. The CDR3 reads CASSTGTSGGLTGELFF. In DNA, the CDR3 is TGTGCCAGCAGCACCGGGACTAGCGGGGGGCTTACCGGGGAGCTGTTTTTT.

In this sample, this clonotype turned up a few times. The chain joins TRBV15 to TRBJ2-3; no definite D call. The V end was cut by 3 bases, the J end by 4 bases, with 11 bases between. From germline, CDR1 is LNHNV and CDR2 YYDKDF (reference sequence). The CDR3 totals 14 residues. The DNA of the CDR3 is TGTGCCACCAGCAGGGCGATAGGACCAGATACGCAGTATTTT. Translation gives CATSRAIGPDTQYF.

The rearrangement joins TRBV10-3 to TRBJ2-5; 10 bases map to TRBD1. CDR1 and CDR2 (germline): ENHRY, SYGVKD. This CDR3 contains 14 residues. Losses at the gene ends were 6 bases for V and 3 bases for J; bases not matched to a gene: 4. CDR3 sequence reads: CAISPGTGEETQYF. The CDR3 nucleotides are TGTGCCATCAGCCCCGGGACAGGGGAAGAGACCCAGTACTTC.

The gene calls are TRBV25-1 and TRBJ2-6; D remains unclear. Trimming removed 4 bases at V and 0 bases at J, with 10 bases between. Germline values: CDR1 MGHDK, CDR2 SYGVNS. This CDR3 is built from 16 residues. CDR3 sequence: CASSVAGLSGANVLTF. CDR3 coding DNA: TGTGCCAGCAGTGTTGCAGGCCTCTCTGGGGCCAACGTCCTGACTTTC.

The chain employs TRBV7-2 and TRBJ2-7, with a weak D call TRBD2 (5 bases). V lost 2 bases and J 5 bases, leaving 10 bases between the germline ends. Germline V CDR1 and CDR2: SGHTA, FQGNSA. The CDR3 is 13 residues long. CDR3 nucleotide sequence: TGTGCCAGCAGCTTAAGCCGGGGTGACGAGCAGTACTTC. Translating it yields CASSLSRGDEQYF.

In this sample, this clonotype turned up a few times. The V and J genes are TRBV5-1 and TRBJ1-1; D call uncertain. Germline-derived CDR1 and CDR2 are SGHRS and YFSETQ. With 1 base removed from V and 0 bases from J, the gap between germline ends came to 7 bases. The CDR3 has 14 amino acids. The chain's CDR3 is CASSLWNMNTEAFF. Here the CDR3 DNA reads TGCGCCAGCAGCTTGTGGAACATGAACACTGAAGCTTTCTTT.

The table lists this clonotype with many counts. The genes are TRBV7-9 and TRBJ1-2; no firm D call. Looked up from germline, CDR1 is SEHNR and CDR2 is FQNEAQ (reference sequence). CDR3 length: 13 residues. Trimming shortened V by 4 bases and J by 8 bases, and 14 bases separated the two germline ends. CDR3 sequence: CASSSRDGIGYTF. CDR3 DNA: TGTGCCAGCAGCTCACGAGATGGCATAGGCTACACCTTC.

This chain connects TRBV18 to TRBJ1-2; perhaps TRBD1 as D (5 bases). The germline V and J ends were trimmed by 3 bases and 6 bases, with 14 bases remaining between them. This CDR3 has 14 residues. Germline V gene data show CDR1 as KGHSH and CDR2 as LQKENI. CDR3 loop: CASSPTGQGHGYTF. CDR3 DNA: TGTGCCAGCTCACCGACCGGCCAGGGCCATGGCTACACCTTC.